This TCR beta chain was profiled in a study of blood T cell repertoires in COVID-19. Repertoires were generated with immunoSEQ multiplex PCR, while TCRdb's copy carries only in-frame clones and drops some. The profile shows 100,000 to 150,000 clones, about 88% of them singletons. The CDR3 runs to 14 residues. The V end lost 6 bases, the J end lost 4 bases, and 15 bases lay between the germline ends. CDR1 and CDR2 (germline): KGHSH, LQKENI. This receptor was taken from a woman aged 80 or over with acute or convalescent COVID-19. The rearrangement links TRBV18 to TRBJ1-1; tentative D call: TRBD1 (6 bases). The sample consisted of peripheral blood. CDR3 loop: CASSPGQGFTEAFF. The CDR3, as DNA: TGTGCCAGCTCGCCGGGTCAGGGGTTCACTGAAGCTTTCTTT.